Included here is one T cell receptor (beta chain) sequence, with context. Per the germline V gene, CDR1 is LGHNA and CDR2 is YSLEER. This CDR3 spans 16 amino acids. V dropped 1 base and J dropped 9; count of bases not matched to a gene: 10. This sample stems from a study of blood T cells in healthy people across ages. A second PCR, run for roughly 7 to 11 cycles, used a sample-barcoded 5' primer plus a J-beta primer mix. TCRdb re-called the 5' RACE reads through MiXCR, storing one row per CDR3 protein. The sample contains over 1,500,000 distinct CDR3 sequences, roughly 52% of which appear only once. Staff drew approximately 9.1 milliliters of peripheral blood from each donor.

The clonotype originates from a woman between 35 and 50 years old in good health. The chain employs TRBV4-3 and TRBJ2-1, with 9 bases matching TRBD2. Sequencing used blood. CDR3 amino acids: CASSQGAGGRFAEQFF. The CDR3 DNA follows: TGCGCCAGCAGCCAAGGGGCGGGGGGGCGGTTCGCTGAGCAGTTCTTC.